The 30 T cell receptor beta chains presented below share a single source sample, sequenced in a study of early T cells in non-severe SARS-CoV-2 infection (dated by TCRdb to the early 2020s). The method was 5' RACE. Sequenced using a NextSeq 500. TCRdb reprocessing: public reads trimmed at Q25 with fastp, clones called with MiXCR, in-frame beta chains kept. Entries that share a CDR3 protein sequence are merged under the most common genes and DNA. The sample records approximately 44,000 distinct CDR3 sequences, 12% of which are singletons. The leading ten clones occupy about a sixth of the sample. The specimen sequenced was whole blood. These receptors all come from an adult who was a healthcare worker with PCR-confirmed SARS-CoV-2 infection or an uninfected control (not recorded which).

In this sample, this clonotype turned up many times. The J gene is TRBJ1-1, the V gene TRBV6-2 or TRBV6-3; D remains unclear. The germline CDR1 and CDR2 sequences are MNHEY and SVGEGT. Trimming stripped 0 bases from V and 8 bases from J, with 10 bases between. CDR3 length: 13 amino acids. The CDR3 loop is CASSYSTAGEAFF. CDR3 coding DNA: TGTGCCAGCAGTTACTCTACGGCAGGAGAAGCTTTCTTT.

In this sample, this clonotype turned up a few times. The chain carries TRBV13 and TRBJ1-3, with TRBD1 matching 8 bases. The CDR3 length is 14 residues. CDR1 is PRHDT and CDR2 is FYEKMQ in the germline V gene (reference sequence). With 3 bases clipped from V and 5 bases from J, the junction kept 3 bases outside the gene matches. Here the CDR3 DNA reads TGTGCCAGCAGCTTTGGACAGGGCCGAAACACCATATATTTT. Translating it yields CASSFGQGRNTIYF.

This clonotype was seen ten or more times. This rearrangement joins TRBV7-6 to TRBJ2-1; 11 nucleotides match TRBD2. V gave up 1 base and J gave up 6 bases; unmatched junction bases: 2. The CDR3 contains 15 residues. Germline V gives CDR1 SGHVS, CDR2 FNYEAQ. CDR3 loop: CASSLGGLAGNEQFF. The CDR3 nucleotides are TGTGCCAGCAGCTTAGGCGGACTAGCGGGCAATGAGCAGTTCTTC.

J is TRBJ1-6 and V is TRBV5-1; D possibly corresponds to TRBD1 (6 bases). With 0 bases removed from V and 2 bases from J, the gap between germline ends came to 12 bases. This CDR3 has 17 residues. Germline CDR1 is SGHRS and CDR2 is YFSETQ. The CDR3 loop is CASSLATSGAYNSPLHF. DNA of the CDR3: TGCGCCAGCAGCTTGGCCACCTCAGGGGCCTATAATTCACCCCTCCACTTT.

This clonotype was observed at least ten times. The gene calls are TRBV24-1 and TRBJ2-1; D is ambiguous. Between the trimmed V and J ends, which lost 0 bases and 6 bases, there was a span of 2 bases. Germline-derived CDR1 and CDR2 are KGHDR and SFDVKD. This CDR3 has 12 amino acids. The CDR3 DNA reads TGTGCCACCAGTGATTTGAGCAATGAGCAGTTCTTC. It specifies CATSDLSNEQFF.

This clonotype was seen repeatedly, ten times or more. The chain carries TRBV19 and TRBJ2-7, with D perhaps matching TRBD2 (5 bases). Trimming removed 8 bases from V and 4 bases from J, with 15 bases in between. In germline, CDR1 is LNHDA, CDR2 SQIVND (reference sequence). CDR3 length equals 13 residues. CDR3 region: CASGRATGYEQYF. The CDR3, as DNA: TGTGCCAGTGGGCGGGCGACGGGATACGAGCAGTACTTC.

This clonotype was counted only a few times. J is TRBJ1-1 and V is TRBV18, with unresolved D. The CDR3 length is 15 residues. The V gene's germline CDR1 is KGHSH and CDR2 LQKENI. V was trimmed by 6 bases and J by 0 bases, leaving 14 bases between them. CDR3 nucleotides: TGTGCCAGCTCCCTGCCGGTCCGCTTGAACACTGAAGCTTTCTTT. As protein: CASSLPVRLNTEAFF.

This clonotype was picked up a small number of times. The chain employs TRBV6-2 or TRBV6-3 and TRBJ2-7, with no clear D. Germline V gene data show CDR1 as MNHEY and CDR2 as SVGEGT. The CDR3 covers 12 residues. V was trimmed by 5 bases and J by 7 bases, leaving 12 bases between them. As DNA, the CDR3 is TGTGCCAGCAGTCGCGTCACCCTGGAGCAGTACTTC. Translating it yields CASSRVTLEQYF.

The chain joins TRBV20-1 to TRBJ1-1, with D unclear. The length of the CDR3 is 11 residues. Looked up from germline, CDR1 is DFQATT and CDR2 is SNEGSKA (reference sequence). V was pared by 3 bases and J by 2 bases, with 4 bases between. CDR3 nucleotides: TGCAGTGCTAGTCAAAACACTGAAGCTTTCTTT. Encoded protein: CSASQNTEAFF.

The sample holds many counts of this clonotype. This sequence joins TRBV6-2 or TRBV6-3 and TRBJ2-2; maybe TRBD1 (6 bases). Trimming took off 7 bases at V and 5 bases at J, with 23 bases between the two ends. The length of the CDR3 is 17 residues. CDR1 is MNHEY, CDR2 SVGEGT, per germline. The chain's CDR3 is CASNRQASNPRTGELFF. The CDR3 DNA sequence: TGTGCCAGCAACCGACAGGCCTCCAACCCTAGGACCGGGGAGCTGTTTTTT.

This clonotype was picked up a small number of times. V usage is TRBV7-2 and J usage is TRBJ1-2; D possibly corresponds to TRBD1 (5 bases). The CDR3 sequence is 14 residues long. Trimming took off 6 bases at V and 3 bases at J, with 14 bases between the two ends. The germline V gene encodes CDR1 SGHTA and CDR2 FQGNSA. The CDR3 bases are TGTGCCAGCAGTTTGGACACACTATACTATGGCTACACCTTC. This codes for CASSLDTLYYGYTF.

The J gene is TRBJ2-7, the V gene TRBV20-1, with D perhaps matching TRBD1 (6 bases). This CDR3 contains 13 residues. Germline V gives CDR1 DFQATT, CDR2 SNEGSKA (reference sequence). V lost 4 bases, J lost 0 bases, and 10 bases lay in between. The CDR3 DNA sequence: TGCAGTGCTAAAGACAGGAGCTCCTACGAGCAGTACTTC. It encodes CSAKDRSSYEQYF.

This clonotype was seen many times. This rearrangement joins TRBV20-1 to TRBJ2-5; D not certain. The CDR3 runs to 14 residues. CDR1 and CDR2 (germline): DFQATT, SNEGSKA (reference sequence). Trimming left V 6 bases short and J 0 bases short, with 14 bases between. The CDR3 DNA sequence: TGCAGTGCCGGCGCGGACGCGTACCAAGAGACCCAGTACTTC. This codes for CSAGADAYQETQYF.

The chain links TRBV7-2 to TRBJ2-7; no reliable D call. This CDR3 is built from 10 residues. The ends were cut back, 8 bases at V and 3 bases at J, with 5 bases in the middle. The germline gives CDR1 SGHTA, CDR2 FQGNSA. The CDR3 sequence is CASAGYEQYF. The CDR3, as DNA: TGTGCCAGCGCCGGCTACGAGCAGTACTTC.

This rearrangement joins TRBV27 to TRBJ2-2; D is possibly TRBD2 (7 bases). Germline assignment: CDR1 MNHEY and CDR2 SMNVEV (reference sequence). The CDR3 runs to 15 residues. The germline V and J ends were trimmed by 1 base and 8 bases, with 14 bases remaining between them. CDR3: CASSLFGGGAGELFF. CDR3 in DNA: TGTGCCAGCAGTTTATTCGGTGGGGGGGCTGGGGAGCTGTTTTTT.

This clonotype was detected ten times or more. The J gene is TRBJ2-7, the V gene TRBV11-2; D is possibly TRBD1 or TRBD2 (6 bases each). Germline CDR1 reads SGHAT; CDR2 reads FQNNGV. The V end was cut by 6 bases, the J end by 2 bases, with 23 bases between. CDR3 size: 17 residues. CDR3 in DNA: TGTGCCAGCAGTCTTGAGGGATTTCGGGGGCCTACCTACGAGCAGTACTTC. This sequence encodes CASSLEGFRGPTYEQYF.

This clonotype has just a few counts. This sequence joins TRBV4-2 and TRBJ2-7, with TRBD2 as a possible D gene (5 bases). Trimming took 0 bases from V and 6 from J, leaving 9 bases between them. Germline CDR1 is LGHNA and CDR2 is YNFKEQ. CDR3 size: 13 residues. The CDR3 region is CASSQDTRGEQYF. In nucleotides, the CDR3 is TGTGCCAGCAGCCAAGATACACGGGGCGAGCAGTACTTC.

At least ten counts were recorded for this clonotype. V gene TRBV4-1 combines with J gene TRBJ2-7; D gene uncertain. This CDR3 has 14 residues. Germline V lookup: CDR1 MGHRA, CDR2 YSYEKL. V dropped 6 bases and J dropped 4 bases, with 16 bases sitting between them. CDR3 loop: CASSLGASPYEQYF. DNA for the CDR3: TGCGCCAGCAGTCTAGGCGCTTCCCCTTACGAGCAGTACTTC.

In this sample, this clonotype turned up many times. The rearrangement uses TRBV7-9 and TRBJ2-5; perhaps TRBD1 as D (6 bases). V was shortened by 4 bases and J by 2 bases, with 8 bases between the two germline ends. This CDR3 contains 13 residues. Per germline, CDR1 SEHNR and CDR2 FQNEAQ (reference sequence). CDR3 bases: TGTGCCAGCAGCTCCCAGGGGCAAGAGACCCAGTACTTC. Protein: CASSSQGQETQYF.

This clonotype was counted only a few times. This chain connects TRBV19 to TRBJ1-2; weak D call: TRBD1 (5 bases). The germline CDR1 and CDR2 sequences are LNHDA and SQIVND (reference sequence). Trimming stripped 4 bases from V and 4 bases from J, with 16 bases between. The CDR3 spans 15 residues. CDR3 in amino acids: CASSTPPTVLYGYTF. The CDR3 coding sequence is TGTGCCAGTAGTACCCCCCCGACAGTCCTCTATGGCTACACCTTC.

This clonotype was found many times. The chain couples TRBV24-1 to TRBJ1-1; 8 bases match TRBD1. The ends lost 2 bases at V and 0 bases at J; junction bases unmatched: 7. This CDR3 is 17 amino acids long. In germline, CDR1 is KGHDR, CDR2 SFDVKD. The CDR3 DNA follows: TGTGCCACCAGTGATTCGAGGACAGGGTCGTTGAACACTGAAGCTTTCTTT. Its protein is CATSDSRTGSLNTEAFF.

In its sample, this clonotype was seen a few times. The chain is built from TRBV3-1 and TRBJ1-2; D uncertain. The V gene lost 0 bases and the J gene lost 10 bases, with 12 bases spanning the gap. This CDR3 is 13 amino acids long. Germline V gene lookup returns CDR1 LGHDT and CDR2 YNNKEL (reference sequence). The CDR3 spells CASSQDQAVDYTF. As DNA, the CDR3 is TGTGCCAGCAGCCAAGATCAGGCAGTAGACTACACCTTC.

This clonotype has just a few counts. The gene calls are TRBV15 and TRBJ2-6; TRBD1 matches at 9 bases. Trimming cost V 6 bases and J 2 bases; bases outside gene matches: 2. Germline CDR1 and CDR2: LNHNV and YYDKDF (reference sequence). CDR3 length equals 15 residues. The chain's CDR3 is CATSYRGPGANVLTF. The CDR3 bases are TGTGCCACCAGTTACAGGGGGCCTGGGGCCAACGTCCTGACTTTC.

This clonotype was counted many times. The chain has TRBV7-9 and TRBJ2-5, with D possibly called TRBD1 or TRBD2 (7 bases each). Germline V gene lookup returns CDR1 SEHNR and CDR2 FQNEAQ (reference sequence). Trimming stripped 5 bases from V and 1 base from J, with 23 bases between. The CDR3 extends over 18 amino acids. As DNA, the CDR3 is TGTGCCAGCAGCACCCAGGGAGGGGGCGGGAGTATCCAAGAGACCCAGTACTTC. This translates into CASSTQGGGGSIQETQYF. Supplemented by reference TRBV7-9 and TRBJ2-5, the full variable domain reads DTGVSQNPRHKITKRGQNVTFRCDPISEHNRLYWYRQTLGQGPEFLTYFQNEAQLEKSRLLSDRFSAERPKGSFSTLEIQRTEQGDSAMYLCASSTQGGGGSIQETQYFGPGTRLLVL.

This clonotype has a count of ten or more. The chain recombines TRBV14 with TRBJ2-4; D not certain. Trimming shortened V by 1 base and J by 8 bases, and 15 bases separated the two germline ends. Germline values: CDR1 SGHDN, CDR2 FVKESK. The CDR3 contains 15 residues. In DNA form, the CDR3 reads TGTGCCAGCAGCCAAGCGGGCGGCCAAAGGGACATTCAGTACTTC. It encodes CASSQAGGQRDIQYF.

J is TRBJ1-4 and V is TRBV20-1; possible D gene TRBD1, 6 bases. The CDR3 sequence is 13 residues long. V was clipped by 3 bases and J by 6 bases, with 11 bases between them. The germline gives CDR1 DFQATT, CDR2 SNEGSKA (reference sequence). As DNA, the CDR3 is TGCAGTGCTAGTGAGGACAGACATGAAAAACTGTTTTTT. It yields the protein CSASEDRHEKLFF.

At least ten counts were recorded for this clonotype. This chain uses TRBV3-1 with TRBJ2-7, with D unresolved. Between the trimmed V and J ends, which lost 1 base and 4 bases, there was a span of 11 bases. Per germline, CDR1 LGHDT and CDR2 YNNKEL (reference sequence). The CDR3 totals 14 residues. CDR3 protein: CASSQALGGYEQYF. The CDR3 DNA reads TGTGCCAGCAGCCAAGCCCTGGGCGGTTACGAGCAGTACTTC.

The chain employs TRBV5-5 and TRBJ2-7, with D maybe TRBD1 (6 bases). Germline CDR1 and CDR2: SGHKS and YYEKEE (reference sequence). Trimming pared 2 bases from V and 4 bases from J, leaving 13 bases between. The CDR3 runs 14 residues. The CDR3 loop is CASSFVSQGYEQYF. The CDR3 DNA is TGTGCCAGCAGCTTCGTTAGCCAGGGGTACGAGCAGTACTTC.

This clonotype was observed many times. V is TRBV6-2 or TRBV6-3 and J is TRBJ2-2, with TRBD1 matching 9 bases. This CDR3 contains 16 residues. Germline V gene data show CDR1 as MNHEY and CDR2 as SVGEGT. Losses at the gene ends were 6 bases for V and 4 bases for J; bases not matched to a gene: 9. CDR3 coding DNA: TGTGCCAGCAGAACCGGGACAGGGTTGATCACCGGGGAGCTGTTTTTT. Its translation: CASRTGTGLITGELFF.

This clonotype appeared many times. V gene TRBV18 combines with J gene TRBJ2-3; TRBD2 is a possible D gene (6 bases). Trimming stripped 1 base from V and 6 bases from J, with 11 bases between. This CDR3 spans 14 amino acids. CDR1 and CDR2 from the germline V gene are KGHSH and LQKENI. The CDR3 DNA reads as TGTGCCAGCTCACCACGGGGGGATGTTGATACGCAGTATTTT. Protein product: CASSPRGDVDTQYF.